The 7 T cell receptor beta chains presented below share a single source sample, sequenced in a study of blood T cell repertoires in COVID-19. Sequencing was performed with immunoSEQ multiplex PCR; in TCRdb, only in-frame clones are kept and a portion is missing. This sample has about 320,000 clones, with approximately 90% found just once. Input material: PBMCs or T cells enriched from blood (not recorded which). The receptors originated from a woman aged 25 to 39 who had been exposed to COVID-19.

In this sample, this clone turned up once. The gene calls are TRBV18 and TRBJ1-3; D unresolved. CDR1 and CDR2 (germline): KGHSH, LQKENI. V lost 2 bases to trimming and J lost 0 bases, with 5 bases between them. CDR3 length: 14 amino acids. CDR3 in DNA: TGTGCCAGCTCACCAGCTAACTCTGGAAACACCATATATTTT. This sequence encodes CASSPANSGNTIYF. Combining the CDR3 with reference TRBV18 and TRBJ1-3 gives the whole variable domain NAGVMQNPRHLVRRRGQEARLRCSPMKGHSHVYWYRQLPEEGLKFMVYLQKENIIDESGMPKERFSAEFPKEGPSILRIQQVVRGDSAAYFCASSPANSGNTIYFGEGSWLTVV.

The V and J genes are TRBV5-4 and TRBJ2-7, with a weak D call TRBD2 (5 bases). The CDR3 loop spans 14 amino acids. The V end was cut by 2 bases, the J end by 2 bases, with 11 bases between. Per germline, CDR1 SGHNT and CDR2 YYREEE (reference sequence). CDR3 DNA sequence: TGTGCCAGCAGCTTCGCGGGCAGTCCCTACGAGCAGTACTTC. Its translation: CASSFAGSPYEQYF.

The rearrangement links TRBV18 to TRBJ1-3; a weak D match, TRBD1 (6 bases). CDR3 length: 15 amino acids. Germline-derived CDR1 and CDR2 are KGHSH and LQKENI. The germline V and J ends were trimmed by 4 bases and 0 bases, with 10 bases remaining between them. CDR3 region: CASSRGQPSGNTIYF. CDR3 sequence (DNA): TGTGCCAGCTCACGCGGACAGCCCTCTGGAAACACCATATATTTT.

The chain combines TRBV2 with TRBJ2-3, with 7 bases identical to TRBD2. There are 15 residues in the CDR3. The V segment lost 7 bases and the J segment 3 bases; nucleotides outside the gene matches: 10. Germline V lookup: CDR1 SNHLY, CDR2 FYNNEI. As DNA, the CDR3 is TGTGCCAGCACCCAAGGGCCTAGCGGTACAGATACGCAGTATTTT. Translation gives CASTQGPSGTDTQYF.

The chain uses TRBV6-5 and TRBJ2-7; 11 nucleotides match TRBD2. J gave up 5 bases and V 6 bases, and 9 bases lay outside the gene matches. The CDR3 covers 15 residues. Germline lookup yields CDR1 MNHEY and CDR2 SVGAGI. CDR3: CASRQIAGGWNEQYF. Here the CDR3 DNA reads TGTGCCAGCAGACAAATAGCGGGGGGGTGGAACGAGCAGTACTTC.

This clone was observed a few times. The chain uses TRBV4-1 and TRBJ2-7, with D tentatively TRBD1 (6 bases). Germline CDR1 and CDR2: MGHRA and YSYEKL. Trimming left V 2 bases short and J 2 bases short, with 10 bases between. The CDR3 is 14 amino acids. The CDR3 sequence is CASSQPGHPYEQYF. In DNA form, the CDR3 reads TGCGCCAGCAGCCAACCGGGACACCCCTACGAGCAGTACTTC.

In nucleotides, the CDR3 is TGCGCCAGCAGCTTGGAAGGGTCGGGGGAGACCCAGTACTTC. Protein sequence: CASSLEGSGETQYF. This chain links TRBV5-1 with TRBJ2-5; the D gene is possibly TRBD2 (5 bases). The CDR3 is 14 residues long. The germline V gene encodes CDR1 SGHRS and CDR2 YFSETQ. Trimming shortened V by 0 bases and J by 5 bases, and 11 bases separated the two germline ends.